Presented here are 18 T cell receptor beta chains from one specimen sequenced in a study of metastatic and nonmetastatic thyroid tumors. TCRdb recomputed clones from the PCR reads via MiXCR. The sample yields tens of thousands of clones, more than 20% seen once. Before thyroid surgery, none of the patients had received any treatment. Sequencing used tumor tissue. Receptors were obtained from a female donor with papillary thyroid cancer or a benign thyroid nodule (not recorded which). Some clones in this sample may be carry-over from other donors' samples.

The table lists this clone with many counts. This chain links TRBV18 with TRBJ2-2; no clear D gene. Trimming pared 8 bases from V and 4 bases from J, leaving 11 bases between. This CDR3 has 13 amino acids. Germline values: CDR1 KGHSH, CDR2 LQKENI. The CDR3 coding sequence is TGTGCCAGCCCCCACGCGACCACCGGGGAGCTGTTTTTT. Its translation: CASPHATTGELFF.

This clone was counted ten times or more. This chain connects TRBV5-1 to TRBJ1-4; D perhaps matches TRBD1 (6 bases). There are 15 residues in the CDR3. Germline CDR1 and CDR2: SGHRS and YFSETQ. V lost 2 bases and J lost 6, with 14 bases in between. The CDR3 here is CASSFAGAPYEKLFF. CDR3 nucleotide sequence: TGCGCCAGCAGCTTTGCAGGGGCCCCCTATGAAAAACTGTTTTTT.

This clone was recorded many times. The rearrangement joins TRBV2 to TRBJ1-2; D perhaps matches TRBD1 (6 bases). V lost 5 bases and J lost 7, with 8 bases in between. CDR1 is SNHLY and CDR2 is FYNNEI in the germline V gene. The CDR3 extends over 11 amino acids. The CDR3 protein is CASSYRVGYTF. The CDR3 DNA follows: TGTGCCAGCAGTTACAGGGTTGGCTACACCTTC. Combining the CDR3 with reference TRBV2 and TRBJ1-2 gives the whole variable domain EPEVTQTPSHQVTQMGQEVILRCVPISNHLYFYWYRQILGQKVEFLVSFYNNEISEKSEIFDDQFSVERPDGSNFTLKIRSTKLEDSAMYFCASSYRVGYTFGSGTRLTVV.

Of note for this clone: This may be a read error: a much more frequent sequence differs by one nucleotide. The chain recombines TRBV2 with TRBJ1-4; 10 nucleotides align to TRBD1. Germline V gives CDR1 SNHLY, CDR2 FYNNEI. The length of the CDR3 is 14 residues. The CDR3 nucleotides are TGTGCCAGCAGGACCGGGACAGGGGATGAAAAAATGTTTTTT. This translates into CASRTGTGDEKMFF.

The rearrangement links TRBV6-1 to TRBJ1-3; D is uncertain. Trimming stripped 0 bases from V and 3 bases from J, with 12 bases between. CDR3 size: 16 residues. Germline CDR1 and CDR2: MNHNS and SASEGT. As DNA, the CDR3 is TGTGCCAGCAGTGAAGCGTGGGTAGAATTTGGAAACACCATATATTTT. Translating it yields CASSEAWVEFGNTIYF.

This clone was recorded at least ten times. The CDR3 is CASNDRGRNNEQFF. DNA for the CDR3: TGTGCCAGCAACGACAGGGGGAGGAACAATGAGCAGTTCTTC. V is TRBV6-1 and J is TRBJ2-1, with 9 bases fitting TRBD1. Germline V gene lookup returns CDR1 MNHNS and CDR2 SASEGT. CDR3 size: 14 residues. Trimming cost V 7 bases and J 5 bases; bases outside gene matches: 6.

The chain uses TRBV5-6 and TRBJ2-1; unclear D gene. V lost 0 bases, J lost 3 bases, and 13 bases lay in between. Germline V gene data show CDR1 as SGHDT and CDR2 as YYEEEE. The CDR3 is 16 amino acids. The CDR3 nucleotides read TGTGCCAGCAGCTTGGATTGGGGTAAAGTCTACAATGAGCAGTTCTTC. It is translated as CASSLDWGKVYNEQFF.

The chain uses TRBV20-1 and TRBJ2-3, with 10 bases aligning to TRBD2. The germline CDR1 and CDR2 sequences are DFQATT and SNEGSKA (reference sequence). The CDR3 is 13 amino acids. J lost 4 bases, V lost 4 bases, and 2 bases had no gene match. The DNA for the CDR3 is TGCAGTGCTATCGGACTAGCGGCAGATACGCAGTATTTT. Translation: CSAIGLAADTQYF.

The chain recombines TRBV6-1 with TRBJ2-1; D gene ambiguous. Germline V gene sequence: CDR1 MNHNS, CDR2 SASEGT. With 7 bases removed from V and 4 bases from J, the gap between germline ends came to 17 bases. The CDR3 has 15 residues. CDR3 nucleotide sequence: TGTGCCAGCATCGTAGTTGGAGCCTATTACAATGAGCAGTTCTTC. Protein sequence: CASIVVGAYYNEQFF.

This clone was counted between two and nine times. The DNA for the CDR3 is TGTGCCAGCAGCTTAGTTCGGACAGGGGGCGCCGAGCAGTACTTC. Residues: CASSLVRTGGAEQYF. The chain is built from TRBV11-2 and TRBJ2-7, with 11 bases lining up with TRBD1. Germline V gene sequence: CDR1 SGHAT, CDR2 FQNNGV. CDR3 size: 15 residues. J gave up 6 bases and V 1 base, and 5 bases lay outside the gene matches.

By frequency in the sample, this clone is medium-sized (0.01 to 0.1%). This chain uses TRBV11-2 with TRBJ2-1; the D gene is possibly TRBD2 (5 bases). V shed 2 bases and J shed 6 bases, with 11 bases lying between them. The CDR3 has 14 residues. Germline V gene sequence: CDR1 SGHAT, CDR2 FQNNGV. CDR3 sequence reads: CASSLLSSRNEQFF. CDR3 nucleotides: TGTGCCAGCAGCTTACTCTCTAGCCGCAATGAGCAGTTCTTC. Full variable domain (rest looked up from reference TRBV11-2 and TRBJ2-1): EAGVAQSPRYKIIEKRQSVAFWCNPISGHATLYWYQQILGQGPKLLIQFQNNGVVDDSQLPKDRFSAERLKGVDSTLKIQPAKLEDSAVYLCASSLLSSRNEQFFGPGTRLTVL.

This clone has ten or more counts. Other DNA sequences within the sample encode an identical CDR3. The V call is TRBV28, the J call TRBJ2-2, with D possibly matching TRBD2 (6 bases). The V and J ends lost 7 bases and 1 base respectively, with 13 bases between them. Germline CDR1 and CDR2: MDHEN and SYDVKM. This CDR3 contains 15 residues. CDR3 in amino acids: CASTGRGLNTGELFF. CDR3 nucleotides: TGTGCCAGCACTGGGCGGGGCCTGAACACCGGGGAGCTGTTTTTT.

At least ten counts were recorded for this clone. The J gene is TRBJ2-2, the V gene TRBV6-1; D call uncertain. This CDR3 contains 17 residues. The V gene's germline CDR1 is MNHNS and CDR2 SASEGT. The V and J ends lost 7 bases and 5 bases respectively, with 23 bases between them. The CDR3 DNA is TGTGCCAGCACATCCCCCGGCTCCAGACTGGGGACCGGGGAGCTGTTTTTT. Translating gives CASTSPGSRLGTGELFF.

This clone was observed at least ten times. V gene TRBV5-1 combines with J gene TRBJ2-1; 10 positions match TRBD2. CDR1 is SGHRS and CDR2 is YFSETQ in the germline V gene. The CDR3 has 15 residues. V trimming: 7 bases; J trimming: 4 bases; junction bases outside the gene matches: 8. CDR3 nucleotides: TGCGCCAGCCACCCGGGACTAGCGTCGTACAATGAGCAGTTCTTC. Its protein product is CASHPGLASYNEQFF. Full variable domain (rest looked up from reference TRBV5-1 and TRBJ2-1): KAGVTQTPRYLIKTRGQQVTLSCSPISGHRSVSWYQQTPGQGLQFLFEYFSETQRNKGNFPGRFSGRQFSNSRSEMNVSTLELGDSALYLCASHPGLASYNEQFFGPGTRLTVL.

On this clone itself: Here the CDR3 omits its conserved ending phenylalanine or tryptophan, so a read error is the likely source. The rearrangement uses TRBV7-6 and TRBJ1-1, with D hard to call. V was trimmed by 1 base and J by 0 bases, leaving 6 bases between them. The germline V gene has CDR1 SGHVS and CDR2 FNYEAQ. The CDR3 covers 14 residues. The CDR3 reads CASSLEAVNTEAFL. DNA of the CDR3: TGTGCCAGCAGCTTAGAGGCAGTGAACACTGAAGCTTTCCTT.

Many counts were recorded for this clone. CDR3 protein: CASSVTGTTYEQYF. The CDR3 coding sequence is TGTGCCAGCAGCGTAACGGGCACCACCTACGAGCAGTACTTC. The V and J genes are TRBV9 and TRBJ2-7; D gene uncertain. V lost 1 base and J 2 bases, leaving 10 bases between the germline ends. The CDR3 sequence is 14 residues long. Germline lookup yields CDR1 SGDLS and CDR2 YYNGEE.

The table lists this clone with a few counts. An end of the junction differs from the germline gene, which may be a read error. The chain combines TRBV19 with TRBJ2-7; D is perhaps TRBD1 (6 bases). The length of the CDR3 is 14 residues. Germline V lookup: CDR1 LNHDA, CDR2 SQIVND (reference sequence). The CDR3 sequence: CASSLGDTSYEKYF. The CDR3 region has the DNA TGTGCCAGTAGTCTGGGGGACACATCCTACGAGAAGTACTTC. The full variable domain, its missing parts supplied by reference TRBV19 and TRBJ2-7, is DGGITQSPKYLFRKEGQNVTLSCEQNLNHDAMYWYRQDPGQGLRLIYYSQIVNDFQKGDIAEGYSVSREKKESFPLTVTSAQKNPTAFYLCASSLGDTSYEKYFGPGTRLTVT.

With respect to this clone: This may arise from a read error, as a much more abundant clone is one base away. Other DNA sequences in the sample encode the same CDR3. The chain links TRBV14 to TRBJ2-5; no reliable D call. V lost 4 bases and J lost 0, with 6 bases in between. Germline CDR1 reads SGHDN; CDR2 reads FVKESK. This CDR3 spans 13 amino acids. CDR3 DNA: TGTGCCAGCAGCCCTGGTAACCAAGAGACCCAGTACTTC. It is translated as CASSPGNQETQYF.